The 25 T cell receptor beta chains listed next were all sequenced from one sample in a study of T cell responses to AZD1222 COVID-19 vaccine. Data came from immunoSEQ multiplex PCR; TCRdb stores just in-frame clones and leaves some out. The sample lists about 120,000 clones; less than 95% were seen once. Here the sequenced sample was peripheral blood, taken on day 0 of AZD1222 vaccination. These receptors all stem from an adult in good health.

The gene calls are TRBV5-6 and TRBJ1-5; D is uncertain. The CDR3 has 15 amino acids. Germline CDR1 is SGHDT and CDR2 is YYEEEE. Trimming took 1 base from V and 1 from J, leaving 9 bases between them. The DNA of the CDR3 is TGTGCCAGCAGCTTGTACAGTACGAGCAATCAGCCCCAGCATTTT. As protein: CASSLYSTSNQPQHF.

V and J are TRBV7-3 and TRBJ2-7; D is uncertain. The CDR3 consists of 14 residues. V lost 2 bases to trimming and J lost 4 bases, with 12 bases between them. Germline assignment: CDR1 SGHTA and CDR2 FQGTGA. The CDR3 sequence is CASSLEYPPYEQYF. The CDR3 DNA is TGTGCCAGCAGCTTAGAATACCCTCCATACGAGCAGTACTTC.

The V gene is TRBV28, the J gene TRBJ1-5, with 10 bases fitting TRBD1. In germline, CDR1 is MDHEN, CDR2 SYDVKM. Trimming took 8 bases from V and 6 from J; bases not matched to a gene: 16. The CDR3 has 17 amino acids. The CDR3 DNA reads TGTGCCAGCGGAGGGAGGGGCGGACAGGGGGTATTTCAGCCCCAGCATTTT. This encodes CASGGRGGQGVFQPQHF.

The rearrangement joins TRBV6-5 to TRBJ2-7; 8 nucleotides match TRBD1. V was pared by 6 bases and J by 0 bases, with 7 bases of the junction left unmatched. This CDR3 region has 15 residues. The V gene's germline CDR1 is MNHEY and CDR2 SVGAGI. CDR3 sequence: CASSPRTGSSYEQYF. CDR3 DNA sequence: TGTGCCAGCAGCCCCCGGACAGGGAGCTCCTACGAGCAGTACTTC.

The genes are TRBV6-5 and TRBJ1-5; no definite D call. Between the trimmed V and J ends, which lost 4 bases and 1 base, there was a span of 8 bases. Germline loops: CDR1 MNHEY, CDR2 SVGAGI. The CDR3 spans 14 residues. The CDR3 reads CASSSATSNQPQHF. The CDR3 DNA reads as TGTGCCAGCAGTTCGGCAACGAGCAATCAGCCCCAGCATTTT.

CDR3 DNA sequence: TGTGCCAGCGGATACAGCATTGGGAACACTGAAGCTTTCTTT. Its translation is CASGYSIGNTEAFF. This chain joins TRBV6-5 and TRBJ1-1; D remains unclear. Germline lookup yields CDR1 MNHEY and CDR2 SVGAGI. V lost 8 bases and J 1 base, leaving 14 bases between the germline ends. This CDR3 is built from 14 residues.

The chain recombines TRBV11-2 with TRBJ2-7; 9 positions match TRBD1. The CDR3 has 15 residues. The trim removed 3 bases at V and 3 bases at J, leaving 6 bases unmatched. Germline CDR1 is SGHAT and CDR2 is FQNNGV. This chain's CDR3 is CASSFPPGQGYEQYF. CDR3 in DNA: TGTGCCAGCAGCTTCCCTCCGGGACAGGGCTACGAGCAGTACTTC.

The sample holds a few counts of this clone. The CDR3 DNA reads TGTGCCAGCAGTTTATCGGGACAGGGGATCGCCTATGGCTACACCTTC. Translation: CASSLSGQGIAYGYTF. The chain combines TRBV27 with TRBJ1-2; TRBD1 matches 10 bases. V lost 0 bases and J lost 4; bases outside the gene matches: 5. CDR1 is MNHEY and CDR2 is SMNVEV in the germline V gene (reference sequence). The CDR3 extends over 16 amino acids.

The chain couples TRBV27 to TRBJ2-3, with TRBD1 matching over 8 bases. CDR3 length: 17 residues. The V segment lost 2 bases and the J segment 4 bases; nucleotides outside the gene matches: 11. Germline CDR1 reads MNHEY; CDR2 reads SMNVEV (reference sequence). CDR3 residues: CASSLPPGQGQADTQYF. The CDR3 region has the DNA TGTGCCAGCAGTTTACCCCCCGGACAGGGCCAGGCAGATACGCAGTATTTT.

The chain recombines TRBV19 with TRBJ1-5; D possibly corresponds to TRBD1 (5 bases). CDR3 length equals 15 residues. CDR1 is LNHDA, CDR2 SQIVND, per germline (reference sequence). Trimming stripped 3 bases from V and 5 bases from J, with 14 bases between. The CDR3 DNA is TGTGCCAGTAGTATGGGTTGGGGGAGCGATCAGCCCCAGCATTTT. Amino acid sequence: CASSMGWGSDQPQHF. The complete variable domain, with remaining parts taken from reference TRBV19 and TRBJ1-5, reads DGGITQSPKYLFRKEGQNVTLSCEQNLNHDAMYWYRQDPGQGLRLIYYSQIVNDFQKGDIAEGYSVSREKKESFPLTVTSAQKNPTAFYLCASSMGWGSDQPQHFGDGTRLSIL.

A few counts support this clone. The rearrangement links TRBV4-2 to TRBJ2-7, with D tentatively TRBD1 (6 bases). With 0 bases removed from V and 2 bases from J, the gap between germline ends came to 11 bases. Germline CDR1 is LGHNA and CDR2 is YNFKEQ. CDR3 length: 15 residues. The CDR3 sequence: CASSQEVQGTYEQYF. Written as DNA, the CDR3 is TGTGCCAGCAGCCAAGAGGTACAGGGCACCTACGAGCAGTACTTC.

The CDR3 DNA is TGTGCCACGATAGACGGACTAAACACTGAAGCTTTCTTT. This translates into CATIDGLNTEAFF. The V and J genes are TRBV18 and TRBJ1-1; the D is unclear. V gave up 10 bases and J gave up 2 bases, with 14 bases separating them. Per germline, CDR1 KGHSH and CDR2 LQKENI. This CDR3 comprises 13 residues.

CDR3 DNA: TGTGCTAGTGGTTATAATGGGGCTAACTATGGCTACACCTTC. Amino acid sequence: CASGYNGANYGYTF. This rearrangement joins TRBV12-5 to TRBJ1-2; no definite D call. CDR1 and CDR2 from the germline V gene are LGHNT and FRNRAP. Trimming took off 4 bases at V and 0 bases at J, with 9 bases between the two ends. The CDR3 is made up of 14 amino acids. Supplemented by reference TRBV12-5 and TRBJ1-2, the full variable domain reads DARVTQTPRHKVTEMGQEVTMRCQPILGHNTVFWYRQTMMQGLELLAYFRNRAPLDDSGMPKDRFSAEMPDATLATLKIQPSEPRDSAVYFCASGYNGANYGYTFGSGTRLTVV.

The chain combines TRBV12-5 with TRBJ1-4; tentatively, D is TRBD1 (5 bases). The germline gives CDR1 LGHNT, CDR2 FRNRAP. V lost 1 base, J lost 3 bases, and 9 bases lay in between. The CDR3 extends over 15 amino acids. The CDR3 region is CASGLGTPANEKLFF. CDR3 coding DNA: TGTGCTAGTGGTTTGGGGACACCCGCTAATGAAAAACTGTTTTTT.

A few counts support this clone. CDR3 in DNA: TGTGCCAGTGGTCTTAATGAAAAACTGTTTTTT. Its translation is CASGLNEKLFF. J is TRBJ1-4 and V is TRBV25-1; no clear D. CDR3 length equals 11 residues. The ends were cut back, 9 bases at V and 4 bases at J, with 6 bases in the middle. In germline, CDR1 is MGHDK, CDR2 SYGVNS.

This chain uses TRBV6-5 with TRBJ2-6, with a weak D call TRBD1 (6 bases). In germline, CDR1 is MNHEY, CDR2 SVGAGI. The V end lost 2 bases, the J end lost 0 bases, and 8 bases lay between the germline ends. The CDR3 covers 16 residues. In DNA, the CDR3 is TGTGCCAGCAGTTACGGGACAAACTCTGGGGCCAACGTCCTGACTTTC. It translates to CASSYGTNSGANVLTF.

The J gene is TRBJ2-3, the V gene TRBV2; D unresolved. This CDR3 comprises 16 residues. Trimming stripped 0 bases from V and 4 bases from J, with 14 bases between. Looked up from germline, CDR1 is SNHLY and CDR2 is FYNNEI. The DNA for the CDR3 is TGTGCCAGCAGTGAAGCGTCCCCACCCCGGCCAGATACGCAGTATTTT. Its protein is CASSEASPPRPDTQYF.

The rearrangement uses TRBV7-2 and TRBJ1-5; no reliable D call. With 6 bases removed from V and 4 bases from J, the gap between germline ends came to 13 bases. This CDR3 region has 14 residues. The germline gives CDR1 SGHTA, CDR2 FQGNSA. The CDR3 DNA reads TGTGCCAGCAGTCGCACGGGAGGGAATCAGCCCCAGCATTTT. It specifies CASSRTGGNQPQHF.

The gene calls are TRBV7-9 and TRBJ1-3, with TRBD1 as a possible D gene (6 bases). The CDR3 is made up of 15 amino acids. Germline assignment: CDR1 SEHNR and CDR2 FQNEAQ (reference sequence). The V gene lost 3 bases and the J gene lost 0 bases, with 9 bases spanning the gap. In DNA, the CDR3 is TGTGCCAGCAGCTTTCAGGGGCCCTCTGGAAACACCATATATTTT. It is translated as CASSFQGPSGNTIYF.

This clone has only one observation. The gene calls are TRBV7-9 and TRBJ1-1; D might be TRBD1 (5 bases). The CDR3 loop spans 15 amino acids. CDR1 and CDR2 from the germline V gene are SEHNR and FQNEAQ (reference sequence). V was clipped by 0 bases and J by 0 bases, with 8 bases between them. DNA of the CDR3: TGTGCCAGCAGCTTAGCCCAGGGTTTGAACACTGAAGCTTTCTTT. It yields the protein CASSLAQGLNTEAFF.

This sequence joins TRBV5-8 and TRBJ1-1; a weak D match, TRBD1 (6 bases). Deletions cut 0 bases from V and 7 bases from J, with 16 bases between. Germline values: CDR1 SGHTS, CDR2 YDEGEE. CDR3 length: 15 residues. In nucleotides, the CDR3 is TGTGCCAGCAGCTTGGGAGGCGGGGGCGCGGATGAAGCTTTCTTT. Its protein product is CASSLGGGGADEAFF.

The V and J genes are TRBV18 and TRBJ1-3, with 9 bases identical to TRBD1. This CDR3 contains 16 residues. In germline, CDR1 is KGHSH, CDR2 LQKENI. V lost 1 base and J lost 2; bases outside the gene matches: 3. This chain's CDR3 is CASSPRTGVTGNTIYF. The CDR3 coding sequence is TGTGCCAGCTCACCACGGACAGGGGTTACTGGAAACACCATATATTTT.

The rearrangement links TRBV6-2 or TRBV6-3 to TRBJ1-5; D gene uncertain. Germline CDR1 is MNHEY and CDR2 is SVGEGT. Trimming removed 1 base at V and 6 bases at J, with 4 bases between. This CDR3 has 12 residues. The CDR3 spells CASSYFGQPQHF. The CDR3 nucleotides are TGTGCCAGCAGTTACTTCGGTCAGCCCCAGCATTTT.

The gene calls are TRBV5-4 and TRBJ2-5; tentatively, D is TRBD2 (6 bases). The CDR3 totals 14 residues. Trimming shortened V by 4 bases and J by 1 base, and 11 bases separated the two germline ends. Per germline, CDR1 SGHNT and CDR2 YYREEE (reference sequence). CDR3 in DNA: TGTGCCAGCAGCAGTGGGGACTTCCAAGAGACCCAGTACTTC. Amino acid sequence: CASSSGDFQETQYF.

The genes are TRBV7-2 and TRBJ1-5; D possibly corresponds to TRBD1 (5 bases). Germline V gene lookup returns CDR1 SGHTA and CDR2 FQGNSA. The V end was cut by 5 bases, the J end by 0 bases, with 11 bases between. The CDR3 is 15 residues long. The CDR3 reads CASSRGWTSNQPQHF. CDR3 DNA: TGTGCCAGCAGCCGGGGCTGGACTAGCAATCAGCCCCAGCATTTT.